The 12 T cell receptor beta chains given below trace back to one sample, sequenced in a study of T cells in Graves' hyperthyroidism and ophthalmopathy. Template material for amplifying TCR beta CDR3 regions consisted of RNA transcripts. The study used the HTBI primer set for a first-round RT-PCR of the TCR CDR3. TCRdb re-derived calls from the multiplex PCR reads in MiXCR, one entry per CDR3 protein. The table lists fewer than 350,000 distinct CDR3 sequences, 15% to 20% of them singletons, with around 15% in the top ten. The specimen was blood. These receptors all stem from a woman between 40 and 50 years old with Graves' ophthalmopathy.

This clonotype was observed a handful of times. The chain couples TRBV11-2 to TRBJ2-6; 8 nucleotides match TRBD1. With V trimmed by 8 bases and J by 0 bases, 9 bases remained unmatched. Germline CDR1 is SGHAT and CDR2 is FQNNGV. The CDR3 extends over 17 amino acids. The CDR3 loop reads CASPPGRGLSGANVLTF. CDR3 sequence (DNA): TGTGCCAGCCCACCGGGCAGGGGGCTCTCTGGGGCCAACGTCCTGACTTTC.

This clonotype was seen repeatedly, ten times or more. V is TRBV27 and J is TRBJ1-2; no clear D. Germline V gives CDR1 MNHEY, CDR2 SMNVEV (reference sequence). CDR3 length: 22 amino acids. Trimming cost V 2 bases and J 0 bases, with 31 bases left between them. The CDR3 loop reads CASSLILRISSGQSVANYGYTF. Written as DNA, the CDR3 is TGTGCCAGCAGTTTAATCTTAAGAATCTCATCCGGGCAGTCTGTAGCTAACTATGGCTACACCTTC.

This clonotype turned up a few times. CDR3 residues: CASSLLGRPDEQYF. The CDR3 region has the DNA TGTGCCAGCAGCCTTTTGGGCAGGCCCGACGAGCAGTACTTC. The V and J genes are TRBV6-2 or TRBV6-3 and TRBJ2-7, with no clear D. CDR1 is MNHEY and CDR2 is SVGEGT in the germline V gene. V was clipped by 6 bases and J by 5 bases, with 17 bases between them. The CDR3 has 14 residues.

This clonotype appeared many times. The gene calls are TRBV5-1 and TRBJ2-7; D is ambiguous. Trimming took 0 bases from V and 4 from J, leaving 8 bases between them. The CDR3 has 13 amino acids. Germline CDR1 SGHRS, CDR2 YFSETQ. The CDR3 DNA reads TGCGCCAGCAGCTTGGCCGGTAGGTACGAGCAGTACTTC. It encodes CASSLAGRYEQYF.

This clonotype turned up a few times. The junction departs from the called germline gene at one end, perhaps through a read error. The chain combines TRBV6-2 or TRBV6-3 with TRBJ2-7, with D unclear. Germline V CDR1 and CDR2: MNHEY, SVGEGT. The CDR3 has 11 amino acids. This CDR3 reads CAISFKYEQCF. Here the CDR3 DNA reads TGTGCCATCAGTTTCAAGTACGAGCAGTGCTTC.

This clonotype was detected ten times or more. The DNA of the CDR3 is TGTGCCAGCAGTGGGGGGGGACAGATCTCGAACACCGGGGAGCTGTTTTTT. Residues: CASSGGGQISNTGELFF. The chain joins TRBV28 to TRBJ2-2, with D perhaps assigned TRBD1 or TRBD2 (7 bases each). The CDR3 extends over 17 amino acids. V lost 5 bases and J lost 0, with 16 bases in between. CDR1 is MDHEN, CDR2 SYDVKM, per germline.

This clonotype has a count of ten or more. The chain joins TRBV12-3 or TRBV12-4 to TRBJ1-3; D gene unclear. Trimming stripped 10 bases from V and 4 bases from J, with 11 bases between. The CDR3 totals 12 residues. The CDR3 protein is CATSRIGNTIYF. As DNA, the CDR3 is TGTGCCACCTCCAGGATAGGAAACACCATATATTTT.

This clonotype was recorded at least ten times. This chain connects TRBV6-2 or TRBV6-3 to TRBJ2-5; D possibly corresponds to TRBD2 (5 bases). CDR1 is MNHEY, CDR2 SVGEGT, per germline. V lost 4 bases and J 2 bases, leaving 8 bases between the germline ends. The length of the CDR3 is 13 residues. The CDR3 DNA reads TGTGCCAGCAGTTGGGAGACACAAGAGACCCAGTACTTC. It is translated as CASSWETQETQYF.

This clonotype was picked up many times. The V and J genes are TRBV5-1 and TRBJ2-6, with D perhaps being TRBD1 or TRBD2 (5 bases each). Germline CDR1 and CDR2: SGHRS and YFSETQ. The CDR3 spans 16 residues. Trimming left V 1 base short and J 0 bases short, with 8 bases between. CDR3 residues: CASSLPGTSGANVLTF. CDR3 nucleotide sequence: TGCGCCAGCAGCTTGCCTGGGACCTCTGGGGCCAACGTCCTGACTTTC.

At least ten counts were recorded for this clonotype. The J gene is TRBJ2-7, the V gene TRBV11-2; 10 nucleotides align to TRBD2. Looked up from germline, CDR1 is SGHAT and CDR2 is FQNNGV. Trimming cost V 0 bases and J 0 bases; bases outside gene matches: 5. The CDR3 extends over 17 amino acids. The chain's CDR3 is CASSLDPTSGYSYEQYF. DNA of the CDR3: TGTGCCAGCAGCTTAGACCCGACTAGCGGGTACTCCTACGAGCAGTACTTC. Complete variable domain (other parts from reference TRBV11-2 and TRBJ2-7): EAGVAQSPRYKIIEKRQSVAFWCNPISGHATLYWYQQILGQGPKLLIQFQNNGVVDDSQLPKDRFSAERLKGVDSTLKIQPAKLEDSAVYLCASSLDPTSGYSYEQYFGPGTRLTVT.

In its sample, this clonotype was seen once. J is TRBJ2-7 and V is TRBV6-2 or TRBV6-3; D gene unclear. This CDR3 is 14 amino acids long. V was shortened by 7 bases and J by 0 bases, with 13 bases between the two germline ends. Germline CDR1 is MNHEY and CDR2 is SVGEGT. CDR3 sequence reads: CASTRSENSYEQYF. The CDR3 nucleotides are TGTGCCAGCACCAGAAGCGAGAACTCCTACGAGCAGTACTTC.

This clonotype was seen many times. The chain couples TRBV27 to TRBJ1-1; D unclear. V dropped 6 bases and J dropped 6 bases, with 23 bases sitting between them. The germline gives CDR1 MNHEY, CDR2 SMNVEV (reference sequence). The CDR3 sequence is 16 residues long. The CDR3, as DNA: TGTGCCAGCAGACGCTCCTTGTCGACCGACCCCTCTGAAGCTTTCTTT. Its translation is CASRRSLSTDPSEAFF.